This is a list of T cell receptor beta chains from one sample in a study of control samples from healthy donors and cancer patients. The repertoire was sequenced with immunoSEQ multiplex PCR; TCRdb's copy has only in-frame clones and lacks some. Of about 120,000 clones in the sample, more than 75% are singletons; the top ten hold 2.3%. Sequencing used blood. These TCRs come from a woman in her seventies in good health. The CDR3 runs from the conserved cysteine through the conserved F or W. The D gene is left open where the match is weak. For some rows the clone size is stated as once, few or many, or as a class when expanded; others skip it.

j_gene,abundance,v_gene,d_gene,CDR3nt,CDR3aa
TRBJ1-2,NA,TRBV27,NA,TGTGCCAGCAGTTTAGCCGCGACCTATGGCTACACCTTC,CASSLAATYGYTF
TRBJ2-2,NA,TRBV6-5,NA,TGTGCCAGCAGTTATTCGAACACCGGGGAGCTGTTTTTT,CASSYSNTGELFF
TRBJ1-1,NA,TRBV29-1,NA,TGCAGCGTCTCCCCTAGGCTACAGTTGAACACTGAAGCTTTCTTT,CSVSPRLQLNTEAFF
TRBJ1-4,NA,TRBV4-2,NA,TGTGCCAGCAGCCAAGATGGGGGAAATGAAAAACTGTTTTTT,CASSQDGGNEKLFF
TRBJ1-6,NA,TRBV3-1/TRBV3-2,NA,TGTGCCAGCAGCCAAAGGAGCTCCTATAATTCACCCCTCCACTTT,CASSQRSSYNSPLHF
TRBJ2-5,NA,TRBV3-1/TRBV3-2,NA,TGTGCCAGCACCCTAGGGGGGGGGCAAGAGACCCAGTACTTC,CASTLGGGQETQYF
TRBJ2-5,NA,TRBV11-2,TRBD1,TGTGCCAGCAGCGTATCTGGACAGGAGAAAGAGACCCAGTACTTC,CASSVSGQEKETQYF
TRBJ2-4,NA,TRBV6-6,NA,TGTGCCAGCAGTTCCGGCCCCCTAGCCAAAAACATTCAGTACTTC,CASSSGPLAKNIQYF
TRBJ1-2,NA,TRBV19,NA,TGTGCCAGTAAACAGGCCAACTATGGCTACACCTTC,CASKQANYGYTF
TRBJ1-1,NA,TRBV5-1,TRBD1,TGCGCCAGCAGCTCGGACAGGTCGAACACTGAAGCTTTCTTT,CASSSDRSNTEAFF
TRBJ1-4,NA,TRBV7-2,NA,TGTGCCAGCAGCTTATATCTGGGAAGAGTAGCTAATGAAAAACTGTTTTTT,CASSLYLGRVANEKLFF
TRBJ2-1,once,TRBV6-5,TRBD2,TGTGCCAGCAGTTACTACGGCGGGGGTCCGAATGAGCAGTTCTTC,CASSYYGGGPNEQFF
TRBJ1-5,NA,TRBV2,NA,TGTGCCAGCAGGGACGAGACAGGTCGTCAGCCCCAGCATTTT,CASRDETGRQPQHF
TRBJ1-1,NA,TRBV5-4,NA,TGTGCCAGCAGCTACAGGAACACTGAAGCTTTCTTT,CASSYRNTEAFF
TRBJ1-2,NA,TRBV3-1/TRBV3-2,TRBD1,TGTGCCAGCAGCCAAGTTGGTGAATTGGGGACGGGACAGGGGGGCAATGGCTACACCTTC,CASSQVGELGTGQGGNGYTF
TRBJ2-7,NA,TRBV7-2,TRBD1,TGTGCCAGCAGCCCAGGGGGACGGAGGTACGAGCAGTACTTC,CASSPGGRRYEQYF
TRBJ1-2,NA,TRBV19,NA,TGTGCCAGTAGTACCAACAGGGCCTCGGGGTATGGCTACACCTTC,CASSTNRASGYGYTF
TRBJ1-5,NA,TRBV2,TRBD1,TGTGCCAGTGAGATTGACAGGGGTTATAGCAATCAGCCCCAGCATTTT,CASEIDRGYSNQPQHF
TRBJ1-3,NA,TRBV7-2,NA,TGTGCCAGCAGCTTAGGGAACAGCAGGGCTGGAAACACCATATATTTT,CASSLGNSRAGNTIYF
TRBJ1-3,NA,TRBV11-3,NA,TGTGCCAGCAGCGAAAGAACGGGAAACACCATATATTTT,CASSERTGNTIYF
TRBJ2-7,NA,TRBV5-1,TRBD1,TGCGCCAGCCAGACAGGGGGCGGTGGGGAGCAGTACTTC,CASQTGGGGEQYF
TRBJ1-2,NA,TRBV19,NA,TGTGCCAGTAGTATTGATGGGAGTAATGAACGAAATGGCTACACCTTC,CASSIDGSNERNGYTF